Listed here is a single T cell receptor (beta chain). Its antigen is as yet unknown. This entry comes from a study of cytomegalovirus exposure and HLA in healthy donors. Turning to the study itself: Drawn from HLA-typed donors, 83 million or so unique TCRs were held in an early data release. Notes on the study in general: A later look showed TCR association rates differing by HLA locus, highest for DRB1 and lowest for HLA-C. Earlier analysis looked at TCR beta V segments, and most were productive about 90% or about 30% of the time. It emerged from a later analysis that several of the most significant clusters appeared to be linked to common viral pathogens.

Primers for the PCR totalled 60 Vbeta and 13 Jbeta. Sequencing used immunoSEQ multiplex PCR; TCRdb keeps in-frame clones, though not all of them. This table holds fewer than 150,000 clones, over 70% found once. Germline V gives CDR1 MDHEN, CDR2 SYDVKM. V was clipped by 2 bases and J by 5 bases; unmatched bases: 8. The CDR3 length is 16 residues. The chain links TRBV28 to TRBJ1-4, with 7 bases fitting TRBD1. The sequencing sample was made of PBMCs. The TCR comes from a female donor in good health and CMV-seropositive. This chain's CDR3 is CASSLPTTGSNEKLFF. The DNA for the CDR3 is TGTGCCAGCAGTTTACCCACGACAGGGTCCAATGAAAAACTGTTTTTT.